This T cell receptor (beta chain) derives from a study of OX40 agonist ivuxolimab in advanced cancers. On the study more broadly: Administration of intravenous ivuxolimab to patients occurred every 2 weeks at 0.01 to 10 mg/kg. People who had prior anti-PD-1, anti-PD-L1 or anti-CTLA-4 therapy could take part, and approximately 43% had some. General study results and limits: CD8+ T cells showed, on average, more clonal expansion than CD4+ cells.

TCRdb keeps only in-frame clones here, not all; method: immunoSEQ multiplex PCR. The sample holds some 81,000 clones; about 86% are singletons and the top ten take approximately 2%. In the case of this clone: The antigen is unknown.

The germline CDR1 and CDR2 sequences are MDHEN and SYDVKM. Trimming removed 10 bases at V and 4 bases at J, with 7 bases between. The CDR3 loop spans 10 amino acids. With baseline, cycle 4 day 1, and cycle 7 day 1 as timepoints, blood was sampled. The receptor's source is an adult with an advanced solid tumor such as melanoma, head and neck, liver or kidney cancer. This sample comprised CD4+ or CD8+ T cells sorted from blood, obtained in a trial of the OX40 agonist ivuxolimab. This chain uses TRBV28 with TRBJ1-2; D is unclear. Here the CDR3 DNA reads TGTGCCACACGAGTCTATGGCTACACCTTC. Its translation: CATRVYGYTF.